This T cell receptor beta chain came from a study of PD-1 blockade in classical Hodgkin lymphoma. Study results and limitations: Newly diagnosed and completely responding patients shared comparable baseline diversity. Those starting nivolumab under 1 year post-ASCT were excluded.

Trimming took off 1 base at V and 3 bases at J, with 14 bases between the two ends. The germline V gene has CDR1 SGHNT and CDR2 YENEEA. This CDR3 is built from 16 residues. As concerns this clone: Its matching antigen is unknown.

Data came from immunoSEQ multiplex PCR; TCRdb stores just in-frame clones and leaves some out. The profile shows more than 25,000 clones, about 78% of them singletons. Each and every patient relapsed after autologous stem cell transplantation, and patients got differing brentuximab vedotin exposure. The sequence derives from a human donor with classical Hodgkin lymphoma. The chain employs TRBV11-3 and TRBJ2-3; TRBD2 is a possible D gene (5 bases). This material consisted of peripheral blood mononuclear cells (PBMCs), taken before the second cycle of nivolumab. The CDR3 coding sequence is TGTGCCAGCAGCTTAGTGCTGGGAGCGGTGACAGATACGCAGTATTTT. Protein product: CASSLVLGAVTDTQYF.